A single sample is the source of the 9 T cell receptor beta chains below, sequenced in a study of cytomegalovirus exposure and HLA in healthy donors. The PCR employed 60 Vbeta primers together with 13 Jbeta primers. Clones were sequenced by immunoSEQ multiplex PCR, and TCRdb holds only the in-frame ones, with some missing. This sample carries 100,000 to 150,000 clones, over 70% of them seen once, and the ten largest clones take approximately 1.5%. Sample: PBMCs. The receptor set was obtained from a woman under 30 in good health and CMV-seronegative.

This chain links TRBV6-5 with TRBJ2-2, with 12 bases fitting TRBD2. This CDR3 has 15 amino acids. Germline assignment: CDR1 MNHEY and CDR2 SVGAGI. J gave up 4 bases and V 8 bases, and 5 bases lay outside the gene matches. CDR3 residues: CASRLAGEGTGELFF. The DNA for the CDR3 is TGTGCCAGCCGACTAGCGGGAGAGGGCACCGGGGAGCTGTTTTTT.

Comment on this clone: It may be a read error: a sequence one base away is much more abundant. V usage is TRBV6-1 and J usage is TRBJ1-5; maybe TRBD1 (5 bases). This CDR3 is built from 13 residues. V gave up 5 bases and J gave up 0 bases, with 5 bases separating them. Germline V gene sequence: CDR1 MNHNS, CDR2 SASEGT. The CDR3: CASSQGSNQPQHF. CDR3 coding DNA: TGTGCCAGCAGTCAGGGTAGCAATCAGCCCCAGCATTTT.

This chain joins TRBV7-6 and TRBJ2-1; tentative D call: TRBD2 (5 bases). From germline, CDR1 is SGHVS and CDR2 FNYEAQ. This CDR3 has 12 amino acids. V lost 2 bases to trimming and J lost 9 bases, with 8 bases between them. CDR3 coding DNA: TGTGCCAGCAGCTTACTTCGGGGTGAGCAGTTCTTC. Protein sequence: CASSLLRGEQFF.

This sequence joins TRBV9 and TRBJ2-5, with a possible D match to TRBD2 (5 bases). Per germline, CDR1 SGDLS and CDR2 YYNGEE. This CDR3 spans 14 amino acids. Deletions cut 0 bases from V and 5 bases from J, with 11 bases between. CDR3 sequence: CASSVAAVGETQYF. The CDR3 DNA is TGTGCCAGCAGCGTAGCAGCGGTGGGGGAGACCCAGTACTTC. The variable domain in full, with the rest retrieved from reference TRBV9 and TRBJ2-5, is DSGVTQTPKHLITATGQRVTLRCSPRSGDLSVYWYQQSLDQGLQFLIQYYNGEERAKGNILERFSAQQFPDLHSELNLSSLELGDSALYFCASSVAAVGETQYFGPGTRLLVL.

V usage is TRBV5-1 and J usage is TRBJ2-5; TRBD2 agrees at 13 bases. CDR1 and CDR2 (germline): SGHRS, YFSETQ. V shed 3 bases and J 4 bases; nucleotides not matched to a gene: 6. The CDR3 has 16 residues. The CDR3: CASSSWTSGSGETQYF. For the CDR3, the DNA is TGCGCCAGCAGCTCTTGGACTAGCGGGAGTGGAGAGACCCAGTACTTC.

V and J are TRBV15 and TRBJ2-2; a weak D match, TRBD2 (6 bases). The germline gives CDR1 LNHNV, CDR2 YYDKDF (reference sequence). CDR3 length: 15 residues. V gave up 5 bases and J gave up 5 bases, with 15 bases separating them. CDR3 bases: TGTGCCACCAGCTCGGAGGCACGGGGGACCGGGGAGCTGTTTTTT. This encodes CATSSEARGTGELFF.

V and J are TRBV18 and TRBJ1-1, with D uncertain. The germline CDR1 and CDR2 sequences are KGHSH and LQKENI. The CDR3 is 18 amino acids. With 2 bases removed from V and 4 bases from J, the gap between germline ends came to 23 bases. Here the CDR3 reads CASSPYLTDGYRGTEAFF. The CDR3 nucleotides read TGTGCCAGCTCACCATACTTGACGGACGGATATCGGGGCACTGAAGCTTTCTTT.

Written as DNA, the CDR3 is TGTGCCAGCACGGGGGGGTTTGTTACCGGGGAGCTGTTTTTT. Translated: CASTGGFVTGELFF. This sequence joins TRBV6-1 and TRBJ2-2; 8 bases map to TRBD2. Germline lookup yields CDR1 MNHNS and CDR2 SASEGT. V lost 7 bases and J lost 5; bases outside the gene matches: 6. The CDR3 runs to 14 residues.

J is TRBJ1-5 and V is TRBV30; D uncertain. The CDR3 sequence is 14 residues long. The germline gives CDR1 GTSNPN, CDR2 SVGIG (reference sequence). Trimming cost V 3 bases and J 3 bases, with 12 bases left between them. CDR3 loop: CAWSKDSDNQPQHF. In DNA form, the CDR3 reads TGTGCCTGGAGCAAAGACTCCGACAATCAGCCCCAGCATTTT.